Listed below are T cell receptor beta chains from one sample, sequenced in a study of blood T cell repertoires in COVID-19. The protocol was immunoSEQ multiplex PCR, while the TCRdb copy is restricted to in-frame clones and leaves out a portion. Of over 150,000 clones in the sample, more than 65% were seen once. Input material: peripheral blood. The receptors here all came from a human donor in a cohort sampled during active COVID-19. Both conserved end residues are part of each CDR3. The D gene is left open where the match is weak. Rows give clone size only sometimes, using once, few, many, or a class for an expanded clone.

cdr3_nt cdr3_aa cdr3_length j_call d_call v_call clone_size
TGTGCCAGCAGTGACCGAGCGGGAGGTGTTGAGCAGTTCTTC CASSDRAGGVEQFF 14 TRBJ2-1 TRBD2 TRBV25-1 NA
TGCAGCGTTGGACTCAATAGCGGGAATGAGCAGTTCTTC CSVGLNSGNEQFF 13 TRBJ2-1 TRBD2 TRBV29-1 NA
TGTGCCAGCAGCCGACAGTACTCTGGGGCCAACGTCCTGACTTTC CASSRQYSGANVLTF 15 TRBJ2-6 NA TRBV6-6 NA
TGTGCCAGCAGCGGCCACAGCAGTAGCTATGGCTACACCTTC CASSGHSSSYGYTF 14 TRBJ1-2 NA TRBV13 NA
TGTGCCAGCAGTGGACAGGGCCCTCAGCCCCAGCATTTT CASSGQGPQPQHF 13 TRBJ1-5 TRBD1 TRBV2 NA
TGTGCCAGCAGCCTAAATCCGCCGGGGTACGAGCAGTACTTC CASSLNPPGYEQYF 14 TRBJ2-7 NA TRBV27 NA
TGTGCCAGCAGCTCGCTAAGGGGGAGCGGTTACGAGCAGTACTTC CASSSLRGSGYEQYF 15 TRBJ2-7 NA TRBV11-2 NA
TGTGCCAGCAGGGATGCGGGACTAGCGGGAGATGAGCAGTTCTTC CASRDAGLAGDEQFF 15 TRBJ2-1 TRBD2 TRBV2 NA
TGTGCCAGCAAGGGGCAAGAGACCCAGTACTTC CASKGQETQYF 11 TRBJ2-5 NA TRBV7-9 NA
TGTGCTAGTGGTTTAGCGTCAAACACTGAAGCTTTCTTT CASGLASNTEAFF 13 TRBJ1-1 NA TRBV12-5 NA
TGCAGCGCCAAGGGGCACAATGAGCAGTTCTTC CSAKGHNEQFF 11 TRBJ2-1 NA TRBV20-1 NA
TGTGCCAGCTCTCCCGGGACAGGGAATCGGTTACGGAACACCGGGGAGCTGTTTTTT CASSPGTGNRLRNTGELFF 19 TRBJ2-2 TRBD1 TRBV18 once
TGTGCCACCAGGGGAGAGAACCCGACCCAGTACTTC CATRGENPTQYF 12 TRBJ2-5 NA TRBV24-1 once
TGTGCCAGCAGCTTAGAGCAGGGTTCGGTCGCCGGGGAGCTGTTTTTT CASSLEQGSVAGELFF 16 TRBJ2-2 NA TRBV7-2 NA
TGTGCCAGCAGTGGGGACTCATACAATGAGCAGTTCTTC CASSGDSYNEQFF 13 TRBJ2-1 NA TRBV13 NA
TGTGCCACCAGCAGAGCTAACGGGGAGCTGTTTTTT CATSRANGELFF 12 TRBJ2-2 NA TRBV15 NA
TGCGCCAGCAGCTTGGCCGTTGGGGCTCCCCGGGGCTACACCTTC CASSLAVGAPRGYTF 15 TRBJ1-2 NA TRBV5-1 NA
TGTGCCAGCAGTTATTTTAAGGGCGGGGAGCAGTACTTC CASSYFKGGEQYF 13 TRBJ2-7 NA TRBV6-1 once
TGTGCCAGCAGTTACTCGAAGATCGAGTCGCAGTACTTC CASSYSKIESQYF 13 TRBJ2-7 NA TRBV6-5 NA
TGCAGCGTTGAAACCGACAGGGGGACTGGAAACACCATATATTTT CSVETDRGTGNTIYF 15 TRBJ1-3 TRBD1 TRBV29-1 NA
TGTGCCAGCCTAACCCCCGGGAGGGCCGCAGATACGCAGTATTTT CASLTPGRAADTQYF 15 TRBJ2-3 TRBD2 TRBV9 NA
TGTGCCAGCAGCGCGGGACTAAACACCGGGGAGCTGTTTTTT CASSAGLNTGELFF 14 TRBJ2-2 TRBD2 TRBV7-2 NA